These 8 T cell receptor beta chains share one sample of origin, sequenced in a study of monozygotic twins with inflammatory bowel disease. Following a re-call of the 5' RACE reads, TCRdb has one entry per CDR3 protein and lacks DNA. In all, the sample yields some 89,000 distinct CDR3 sequences. The sequenced material came from blood. Receptors were obtained from a human donor with ulcerative colitis or Crohn's disease, or a healthy co-twin of an affected twin (not recorded which).

The CDR3 protein is CASSIPSGGARDTQYF. The rearrangement links TRBV7-9 to TRBJ2-3; TCRdb selects TRBD2, and the lack of DNA leaves this call unchecked. The CDR3 has 16 amino acids. The germline V gene has CDR1 SEHNR and CDR2 FQNEAQ (reference sequence).

This chain links TRBV5-1 with TRBJ2-4; lacking DNA, the TRBD2 call made by TCRdb goes unchecked. The CDR3 length is 14 residues. CDR1 SGHRS and CDR2 YFSETQ come from the germline V gene. Here the CDR3 reads CASSRGLAVDIQYF.

The V gene is TRBV20-1, the J gene TRBJ1-2. CDR3 size: 11 residues. The germline gives CDR1 DFQATT, CDR2 SNEGSKA (reference sequence). This CDR3 reads CSARASSGYTF.

The chain has TRBV5-8 and TRBJ2-1; TCRdb's D gene call, TRBD2, goes unchecked for lack of DNA. This CDR3 contains 17 residues. From germline, CDR1 is SGHTS and CDR2 YDEGEE. CDR3 protein: CASSLAMTSGTYNEQFF.

The chain recombines TRBV4-2 with TRBJ2-7; TCRdb names TRBD1, which stays unverified in the absence of DNA. Germline CDR1 reads LGHNA; CDR2 reads YNFKEQ. This CDR3 comprises 15 residues. The CDR3 sequence is CASSQDLGATEEQYF.

J is TRBJ2-7 and V is TRBV4-2; TCRdb gives TRBD1 as the D gene, but with no DNA this cannot be confirmed. This CDR3 is built from 19 residues. Germline assignment: CDR1 LGHNA and CDR2 YNFKEQ. The chain's CDR3 is CASSQSTGTRYSYSYEQYF.

CDR3: CASSLRQELNEKLFF. J is TRBJ1-4 and V is TRBV7-9; TCRdb outputs TRBD1, but without DNA this stays unchecked. Per germline, CDR1 SEHNR and CDR2 FQNEAQ (reference sequence). This CDR3 has 15 amino acids.

The V call is TRBV18, the J call TRBJ2-5. CDR3 length equals 13 residues. From germline, CDR1 is KGHSH and CDR2 LQKENI. The CDR3 reads CASAQGNQETQYF.